In its sample, the clone carrying this TCR beta chain ranks as medium-sized. Its antigen is currently unknown. Distinct nucleotide sequences in the sample also encode this CDR3. The investigators sampled blood at baseline, at cycle 4 day 1, and at cycle 7 day 1. The sample is drawn from a study of OX40 agonist ivuxolimab in advanced cancers. Study conclusions and caveats: Specificity for antigen went undetermined in the expanded peripheral T cells. Compared with CD4+, CD8+ T cells on average had more expanded clones.

The method was immunoSEQ multiplex PCR; TCRdb's version includes in-frame clones alone and lacks a portion of them. The repertoire holds just over 40,000 clones, with 70% to 90% as singletons. The sequence came from an adult with an advanced solid tumor such as melanoma, head and neck, liver or kidney cancer. The starting material was CD4+ or CD8+ T cells sorted from blood, obtained in a trial of the OX40 agonist ivuxolimab.

The CDR3 sequence is CASSGTGGYGYTF. CDR3 coding DNA: TGTGCCAGCAGTGGGACAGGGGGGTATGGCTACACCTTC. The V call is TRBV6-5, the J call TRBJ1-2; 11 bases line up with TRBD1. V shed 5 bases, J shed 5 bases, and the junction held 1 base outside the gene matches. Per the germline V gene, CDR1 is MNHEY and CDR2 is SVGAGI. This CDR3 comprises 13 residues.